The sample holds one count of the clone carrying this T cell receptor (beta chain). Its antigen is not known. The RNA input was about 0.45 to 1 ug, and it was reverse transcribed with random hexamers. The authors amplified TCR beta CDR3 across 54 Vbeta and 13 Jbeta using immunoSEQ multiplex PCR. One entry per CDR3 protein, called by TCRdb with MiXCR from the immunoSEQ multiplex PCR reads. The data hold approximately 120,000 distinct CDR3 sequences, with around 90% observed a single time. Germline V lookup: CDR1 SGHVS, CDR2 FNYEAQ. V was pared by 5 bases and J by 5 bases, with 7 bases of the junction left unmatched. This CDR3 region has 15 residues. The data originate from a study of CD8 T cells in Susac syndrome. Study-level points and caveats: By the study's own acknowledgment, its TCR sequencing and HLA analysis included relatively few individuals.

The sequencing sample was made of CD8+ T cells from PBMCs. This TCR derives from a human donor with multiple sclerosis. V usage is TRBV7-6 and J usage is TRBJ2-2; 8 nucleotides agree with TRBD2. The CDR3 coding sequence is TGTGCCAGCAGCCCCCCGGTAGCGGGAACCGGGGAGCTGTTTTTT. Protein product: CASSPPVAGTGELFF.